The 19 T cell receptor beta chains reported below all come from one sample, sequenced in a study of T-cell memory formation after mild COVID-19. A single record per CDR3 protein comes from TCRdb applying MiXCR to the 5' RACE reads. The sample carries roughly 600,000 distinct CDR3 sequences, approximately 19% recorded once. Sample: PBMCs or a T cell subset sorted from them (not recorded which). Receptor source: an adult woman who had mild COVID-19 (a few samples of this study predate the infection). Cell type and time point are not known.

The chain is built from TRBV24-1 and TRBJ2-1; 8 nucleotides match TRBD1. Germline V lookup: CDR1 KGHDR, CDR2 SFDVKD. The CDR3 contains 18 residues. The trim removed 3 bases at V and 4 bases at J, leaving 13 bases unmatched. In nucleotides, the CDR3 is TGTGCCACCAGTGATCCTCACCCCGGACAGGGTGGGTACAATGAGCAGTTCTTC. Protein: CATSDPHPGQGGYNEQFF.

The chain is built from TRBV20-1 and TRBJ1-2; D remains ambiguous. The germline V gene has CDR1 DFQATT and CDR2 SNEGSKA (reference sequence). V dropped 1 base and J dropped 4 bases, with 16 bases sitting between them. This CDR3 is built from 15 residues. DNA for the CDR3: TGCAGTGCTAGAGTACGGGATCCTAGGACCTATGGCTACACCTTC. Protein sequence: CSARVRDPRTYGYTF.

The chain has TRBV5-6 and TRBJ2-3; 7 bases line up with TRBD2. V dropped 2 bases and J dropped 1; count of bases not matched to a gene: 7. The germline V gene encodes CDR1 SGHDT and CDR2 YYEEEE. This CDR3 region has 16 residues. CDR3 loop: CASSFRRLAGTDTQYF. The CDR3 region has the DNA TGTGCCAGCAGCTTCCGTAGGCTAGCGGGCACAGATACGCAGTATTTT.

In its sample, this clonotype is medium-sized (0.01 to 0.1%). The chain is built from TRBV5-6 and TRBJ1-6; 9 nucleotides match TRBD1. The CDR3 has 16 amino acids. V trimming: 6 bases; J trimming: 9 bases; junction bases outside the gene matches: 13. Germline V gives CDR1 SGHDT, CDR2 YYEEEE. The CDR3 reads CASNSRTGTGFSPLHF. CDR3 nucleotide sequence: TGTGCCAGCAACTCCCGGACGGGGACAGGGTTTTCACCCCTCCACTTT.

This clonotype was observed a handful of times. The V gene is TRBV2, the J gene TRBJ2-3; a possible D gene is TRBD1 (5 bases). The CDR3 loop spans 15 amino acids. Trimming left V 2 bases short and J 5 bases short, with 14 bases between. Germline-derived CDR1 and CDR2 are SNHLY and FYNNEI. Here the CDR3 reads CASSEKHGAIDTQYF. CDR3 nucleotide sequence: TGTGCCAGCAGTGAAAAACATGGGGCAATAGATACGCAGTATTTT.

The chain joins TRBV5-1 to TRBJ2-7; TRBD1 is a possible D gene (5 bases). V lost 2 bases, J lost 2 bases, and 14 bases lay in between. The CDR3 has 15 residues. Germline-derived CDR1 and CDR2 are SGHRS and YFSETQ. CDR3 bases: TGCGCCAGCAGCTTTCTGGGGCGCGACCCCTACGAGCAGTACTTC. Amino acid sequence: CASSFLGRDPYEQYF.

Ten or more counts support this clonotype. V is TRBV7-6 and J is TRBJ2-7, with TRBD2 identical over 9 bases. The CDR3 loop spans 15 amino acids. Per germline, CDR1 SGHVS and CDR2 FNYEAQ. V trimming: 5 bases; J trimming: 2 bases; junction bases outside the gene matches: 7. DNA for the CDR3: TGTGCCAGCAGCCAGGGTAGCGGGGGAACCTACGAGCAGTACTTC. This gives the protein CASSQGSGGTYEQYF.

This clonotype was detected a few times. This CDR3 reads CSALTSSTDTQYF. In nucleotides, the CDR3 is TGCAGCGCCCTCACTAGTTCCACAGATACGCAGTATTTT. The rearrangement joins TRBV29-1 to TRBJ2-3; D may be TRBD2 (5 bases). The germline V and J ends were trimmed by 7 bases and 2 bases, with 13 bases remaining between them. CDR3 length: 13 amino acids. CDR1 SQVTM and CDR2 ANQGSEA come from the germline V gene.

This clonotype was seen many times. The genes are TRBV6-5 and TRBJ2-1, with D possibly called TRBD1 or TRBD2 (6 bases each). Trimming cost V 5 bases and J 0 bases, with 17 bases left between them. This CDR3 has 17 residues. Germline lookup yields CDR1 MNHEY and CDR2 SVGAGI. CDR3 sequence (DNA): TGTGCCAGCAGTCAACCAGGCGGGACAACCTCCTACAATGAGCAGTTCTTC. It translates to CASSQPGGTTSYNEQFF.

This clonotype was detected only a few times. The CDR3 region has the DNA TGCGCCAGCAGTCCAAGTCAGCGGGAGGGCCGGGGATTATCTAGCACAGATACGCAGTATTTT. This codes for CASSPSQREGRGLSSTDTQYF. The gene calls are TRBV4-3 and TRBJ2-3; 10 nucleotides agree with TRBD2. J was trimmed by 0 bases and V by 6 bases; bases with no gene match: 21. This CDR3 comprises 21 residues. Germline V gene sequence: CDR1 LGHNA, CDR2 YSLEER.

The J gene is TRBJ1-1, the V gene TRBV5-1; D is perhaps TRBD1 (5 bases). This CDR3 has 12 amino acids. Germline values: CDR1 SGHRS, CDR2 YFSETQ. Trimming took 1 base from V and 11 from J, leaving 12 bases between them. The CDR3 region has the DNA TGCGCCAGCAGCTTGACGGGGGTCGGGGCTTTCTTT. The encoded protein is CASSLTGVGAFF.

In this sample, this clonotype turned up once. The V call is TRBV20-1, the J call TRBJ2-7; 7 bases line up with TRBD2. V shed 0 bases and J 2 bases; nucleotides not matched to a gene: 13. The CDR3 has 17 residues. Germline lookup yields CDR1 DFQATT and CDR2 SNEGSKA (reference sequence). In DNA, the CDR3 is TGCAGTGCTAGAGATCTAGAGGCTAGCGGACGGACCTACGAGCAGTACTTC. It specifies CSARDLEASGRTYEQYF.

V is TRBV4-3 and J is TRBJ2-3, with D unresolved. The CDR3 extends over 15 amino acids. Trimming stripped 4 bases from V and 2 bases from J, with 13 bases between. In germline, CDR1 is LGHNA, CDR2 YSLEER. In DNA form, the CDR3 reads TGCGCCAGCAGCCTCGACGGAAGGATCACAGATACGCAGTATTTT. The encoded protein is CASSLDGRITDTQYF.

This clonotype was detected a few times. The rearrangement uses TRBV3-1 and TRBJ2-7; D gene unclear. Germline V gives CDR1 LGHDT, CDR2 YNNKEL (reference sequence). V gave up 3 bases and J gave up 3 bases, with 6 bases separating them. The CDR3 extends over 12 amino acids. The CDR3 coding sequence is TGTGCCAGCAGCCACCTGATCTACGAGCAGTACTTC. The encoded protein is CASSHLIYEQYF.

This clonotype showed up just a few times. The chain carries TRBV5-6 and TRBJ2-7; 10 bases map to TRBD1. The CDR3 has 15 residues. Looked up from germline, CDR1 is SGHDT and CDR2 is YYEEEE. V was pared by 4 bases and J by 3 bases, with 7 bases of the junction left unmatched. CDR3 sequence: CASSLGDRGFYEQYF. CDR3 sequence (DNA): TGTGCCAGCAGCCTTGGGGACAGGGGTTTCTACGAGCAGTACTTC.

This chain uses TRBV19 with TRBJ2-7, with 7 bases matching TRBD2. The CDR3 covers 13 residues. J was trimmed by 6 bases and V by 6 bases; bases with no gene match: 8. CDR1 is LNHDA, CDR2 SQIVND, per germline (reference sequence). DNA of the CDR3: TGTGCCAGTAGCCTCCGGGAGGACTTCGAGCAGTACTTC. Protein product: CASSLREDFEQYF.

The table lists this clonotype with a few counts. V and J are TRBV5-1 and TRBJ1-1; 7 nucleotides agree with TRBD1. V lost 4 bases to trimming and J lost 1 base; unmatched junction nucleotides: 10. CDR3 size: 16 residues. Germline lookup yields CDR1 SGHRS and CDR2 YFSETQ. The CDR3 nucleotides read TGCGCCAGCAGCCAGGTCGGACAGGCCCAGAACACTGAAGCTTTCTTT. It encodes CASSQVGQAQNTEAFF.

There are many counts of this clonotype. The gene calls are TRBV7-2 and TRBJ2-3; D not certain. V lost 0 bases to trimming and J lost 3 bases, with 13 bases between them. The CDR3 extends over 16 amino acids. The V gene's germline CDR1 is SGHTA and CDR2 FQGNSA. The CDR3 DNA follows: TGTGCCAGCAGCTTAGCTATAGGGTTGCGGACAGATACGCAGTATTTT. Residues: CASSLAIGLRTDTQYF.

This clonotype was counted between two and nine times. J is TRBJ2-7 and V is TRBV6-1, with a tentative D call TRBD1 (6 bases). Trimming shortened V by 6 bases and J by 5 bases, and 23 bases separated the two germline ends. The CDR3 loop spans 16 amino acids. Germline loops: CDR1 MNHNS, CDR2 SASEGT. The DNA for the CDR3 is TGTGCCAGCAGAGTACAGATACAGGGAGCCTTTGACGAGCAGTACTTC. Translation: CASRVQIQGAFDEQYF.